This TCR beta chain was identified during a study of shared clonotypes between healthy human individuals. The test was conducted at deep level. Sorted-subset replicate PCRs used approximately 180 ng of genomic DNA. This amount corresponded to approximately 30,000 T cell genomes. Using immunoSEQ multiplex PCR, the repertoire was profiled, and TCRdb retains in-frame clones only, with some absent. This table holds about 110,000 clones, more than 65% found once. This CDR3 has 14 amino acids. In germline, CDR1 is MNHEY, CDR2 SVGAGI. V lost 2 bases, J lost 6 bases, and 6 bases stayed unmatched. The receptor comes from a woman aged 25 to 39 in good health. The chain carries TRBV6-5 and TRBJ2-7; 8 bases fit TRBD2. Sequencing was done on a sample of memory CD8+ T cells sorted from blood. Described subset: CD45RO+ cells pooled with CCR7-negative TemRA cells. CDR3 DNA: TGTGCCAGCAGTTACACACGCCTAGCGGGCGAGCAGTACTTC. Protein product: CASSYTRLAGEQYF.